The 25 T cell receptor beta chains below all came from one sample that was sequenced in a study of Graves' ophthalmopathy and Graves' hyperthyroidism. Amplifying from RNA transcripts, the study obtained TCR beta CDR3 regions. RT-PCR was first run with HTBI primers, then multiplex PCR in a second round. TCRdb used MiXCR to reprocess the multiplex PCR reads, holding one entry per CDR3 protein. The data contain about 550,000 distinct CDR3 sequences, under 45% of them singletons. What was sequenced was peripheral blood or thyroid tissue (not recorded which). The source of these receptors is an adult man with Graves' hyperthyroidism.

This clonotype was recorded at least ten times. V and J are TRBV2 and TRBJ1-5; TRBD1 matches 7 bases. With V trimmed by 6 bases and J by 11 bases, 13 bases remained unmatched. The CDR3 runs to 14 residues. The germline V gene has CDR1 SNHLY and CDR2 FYNNEI. Here the CDR3 DNA reads TGTGCCAGCAGCCAGACAGGGCGTAGCGGTTCCCAGCATTTT. Protein product: CASSQTGRSGSQHF.

The chain has TRBV6-1 and TRBJ1-3; D uncertain. V dropped 8 bases and J dropped 1 base, with 9 bases sitting between them. The CDR3 length is 13 residues. Germline-derived CDR1 and CDR2 are MNHNS and SASEGT. CDR3 in DNA: TGTGCCAGCTCCAAGGAGTCTGGAAACACCATATATTTT. Translating gives CASSKESGNTIYF.

This clonotype has a handful of counts. V gene TRBV7-2 combines with J gene TRBJ2-2; no definite D call. V lost 2 bases, J lost 4 bases, and 14 bases lay in between. CDR3 length equals 16 residues. In germline, CDR1 is SGHTA, CDR2 FQGNSA. The DNA of the CDR3 is TGTGCCAGCAGCTTAAGTCGCCAGGTCATCACCGGGGAGCTGTTTTTT. As protein: CASSLSRQVITGELFF.

This clonotype was seen repeatedly, ten times or more. The V gene is TRBV2, the J gene TRBJ1-5; D is perhaps TRBD1 (5 bases). Per the germline V gene, CDR1 is SNHLY and CDR2 is FYNNEI. This CDR3 has 14 amino acids. The V end lost 6 bases, the J end lost 2 bases, and 11 bases lay between the germline ends. For the CDR3, the DNA is TGTGCCAGCAGACGGGAAGGGGGCAATCAGCCCCAGCATTTT. Amino acid sequence: CASRREGGNQPQHF.

This clonotype came up many times. This chain joins TRBV12-3 or TRBV12-4 and TRBJ1-1, with TRBD1 identical over 12 bases. The CDR3 has 16 residues. V was clipped by 5 bases and J by 0 bases; unmatched bases: 4. This chain's CDR3 is CASSKGQGAMNTEAFF. CDR3 nucleotide sequence: TGTGCCAGCAGTAAGGGACAGGGGGCTATGAACACTGAAGCTTTCTTT.

The V and J genes are TRBV3-1 and TRBJ1-1; TRBD1 matches at 9 bases. Trimming cost V 6 bases and J 5 bases; bases outside gene matches: 10. From germline, CDR1 is LGHDT and CDR2 YNNKEL (reference sequence). The CDR3 extends over 15 amino acids. This CDR3 is CASRSTTGGLTEAFF. CDR3 DNA: TGTGCCAGCAGATCTACCACAGGGGGCTTGACTGAAGCTTTCTTT.

This clonotype was observed at least ten times. The gene calls are TRBV5-4 and TRBJ2-5; D is perhaps TRBD1 (8 bases). Germline CDR1 SGHNT, CDR2 YYREEE (reference sequence). The CDR3 totals 14 residues. Trimming stripped 1 base from V and 5 bases from J, with 12 bases between. The chain's CDR3 is CASSLKQGGETQYF. For the CDR3, the DNA is TGTGCCAGCAGCTTGAAACAGGGGGGGGAGACCCAGTACTTC.

This clonotype was seen at least ten times. The chain has TRBV9 and TRBJ2-6; weak D call: TRBD2 (5 bases). Germline V gene sequence: CDR1 SGDLS, CDR2 YYNGEE. The ends were cut back, 3 bases at V and 11 bases at J, with 9 bases in the middle. The CDR3 has 12 residues. CDR3 bases: TGTGCCAGCAGCGCCTACGGGGACGTCCTGACTTTC. As protein: CASSAYGDVLTF.

The rearrangement uses TRBV7-9 and TRBJ1-2; possibly TRBD1 for D (6 bases). This CDR3 is 14 amino acids long. The germline gives CDR1 SEHNR, CDR2 FQNEAQ (reference sequence). Trimming removed 5 bases from V and 4 bases from J, with 14 bases in between. CDR3: CASSVSGGVYGYTF. The CDR3 DNA reads as TGTGCCAGCAGCGTTAGCGGGGGCGTCTATGGCTACACCTTC.

This chain links TRBV9 with TRBJ1-3; 8 bases map to TRBD1. CDR3 length: 15 amino acids. The V segment lost 0 bases and the J segment 8 bases; nucleotides outside the gene matches: 7. From germline, CDR1 is SGDLS and CDR2 YYNGEE. The CDR3 DNA sequence: TGTGCCAGCAGCGTAGCAGGGGGCGATGGCTACACCATATATTTT. The encoded protein is CASSVAGGDGYTIYF.

The genes are TRBV10-3 and TRBJ2-1, with D hard to call. Trimming pared 3 bases from V and 6 bases from J, leaving 12 bases between. Germline loops: CDR1 ENHRY, CDR2 SYGVKD. The CDR3 spans 14 residues. The CDR3 DNA is TGTGCCATCAGTGATGTACTAACATTCAATGAGCAGTTCTTC. This gives the protein CAISDVLTFNEQFF.

This chain connects TRBV2 to TRBJ2-5; the D gene is possibly TRBD2 (6 bases). Matching the DNA end better, TRBJ2-1 makes the J call doubtful. Germline loops: CDR1 SNHLY, CDR2 FYNNEI. This CDR3 spans 14 amino acids. As DNA, the CDR3 is TGTGCCAGCATCGCCGGGAGTATCTACAATGAGCAGTTCTTC. Translation: CASIAGSIYNEQFF.

The chain couples TRBV10-3 to TRBJ1-5, with D perhaps TRBD1 (5 bases). The CDR3 extends over 15 amino acids. The germline gives CDR1 ENHRY, CDR2 SYGVKD. Deletions cut 0 bases from V and 3 bases from J, with 9 bases between. The CDR3 spells CAISESGGINQPQHF. The CDR3 bases are TGTGCCATCAGTGAGTCCGGGGGTATCAATCAGCCCCAGCATTTT.

The chain uses TRBV29-1 and TRBJ2-7; 11 nucleotides match TRBD2. The germline CDR1 and CDR2 sequences are SQVTM and ANQGSEA. With 1 base clipped from V and 7 bases from J, the junction kept 12 bases outside the gene matches. The CDR3 spans 16 residues. For the CDR3, the DNA is TGCAGCGTTGAAGTTGGACTAGCGGGCACTCCGGGTGAGCAGTACTTC. This encodes CSVEVGLAGTPGEQYF.

This clonotype came up many times. This rearrangement joins TRBV6-1 to TRBJ1-1; tentatively, D is TRBD1 (6 bases). Trimming shortened V by 6 bases and J by 3 bases, and 14 bases separated the two germline ends. The CDR3 extends over 14 amino acids. Germline assignment: CDR1 MNHNS and CDR2 SASEGT. The CDR3 region is CASREMQGHTEAFF. The CDR3 region has the DNA TGTGCCAGCAGGGAAATGCAGGGGCACACTGAAGCTTTCTTT.

Only a few counts were recorded for this clonotype. The chain recombines TRBV9 with TRBJ1-1; the D gene is possibly TRBD1 (6 bases). Trimming cost V 0 bases and J 7 bases, with 16 bases left between them. Germline assignment: CDR1 SGDLS and CDR2 YYNGEE. The CDR3 totals 15 residues. The CDR3 nucleotides read TGTGCCAGCAGCGTAGAGGGGGGGGGTACAGGTGAAGCTTTCTTT. This gives the protein CASSVEGGGTGEAFF. Supplemented by reference TRBV9 and TRBJ1-1, the full variable domain reads DSGVTQTPKHLITATGQRVTLRCSPRSGDLSVYWYQQSLDQGLQFLIQYYNGEERAKGNILERFSAQQFPDLHSELNLSSLELGDSALYFCASSVEGGGTGEAFFGQGTRLTVV.

The chain combines TRBV3-1 with TRBJ1-2, with D unresolved. Deletions cut 4 bases from V and 5 bases from J, with 11 bases between. In germline, CDR1 is LGHDT, CDR2 YNNKEL (reference sequence). The CDR3 totals 13 residues. CDR3 bases: TGTGCCAGCAGCCCTGATGTCAGTTATGGCTACACCTTC. It translates to CASSPDVSYGYTF.

The CDR3 protein is CASSSHPGDAPQHF. The CDR3, as DNA: TGTGCCAGCAGCTCCCACCCAGGGGATGCGCCCCAGCATTTT. V is TRBV7-8 and J is TRBJ1-5, with a weak D call TRBD1 (6 bases). Germline V gene lookup returns CDR1 SGHVS and CDR2 FQNEAQ. The germline V and J ends were trimmed by 4 bases and 9 bases, with 16 bases remaining between them. The CDR3 totals 14 residues.

This clonotype was seen repeatedly, ten times or more. This chain links TRBV7-8 with TRBJ2-7; D is perhaps TRBD2 (6 bases). CDR1 is SGHVS, CDR2 FQNEAQ, per germline. This CDR3 comprises 15 residues. V lost 1 base to trimming and J lost 5 bases, with 15 bases between them. The CDR3 DNA follows: TGTGCCAGCAGCTTAGTTGTGGGAGCGGGTCACGAGCAGTACTTC. It translates to CASSLVVGAGHEQYF.

The chain carries TRBV5-1 and TRBJ2-2, with 9 bases that match TRBD2. This CDR3 has 15 residues. Germline CDR1 and CDR2: SGHRS and YFSETQ. V lost 1 base to trimming and J lost 5 bases; unmatched junction nucleotides: 3. CDR3 DNA sequence: TGCGCCAGCAGCTTGAGGCTAGCGGGGACCGGGGAGCTGTTTTTT. Protein: CASSLRLAGTGELFF.

This clonotype was seen at least ten times. The genes are TRBV12-3 or TRBV12-4 and TRBJ1-2; D gene ambiguous. V was pared by 3 bases and J by 3 bases, with 11 bases between. CDR3 length: 14 residues. The DNA of the CDR3 is TGTGCCAGCAGTTTGGCCCCGGTCGACTATGGCTACACCTTC. The encoded protein is CASSLAPVDYGYTF.

A note on this clonotype: A much bigger clone sits one base away, suggesting this may be a read error. This chain links TRBV14 with TRBJ2-5; a weak D match, TRBD1 (5 bases). CDR3 length equals 13 residues. V dropped 8 bases and J dropped 5 bases, with 15 bases sitting between them. Germline CDR1 is SGHDN and CDR2 is FVKESK. DNA of the CDR3: TGTGCCAGCTCTCCCGGCAGGGCGGAGACCCAGTACTTC. This encodes CASSPGRAETQYF. The full variable domain, rest sourced from reference TRBV14 and TRBJ2-5, is EAGVTQFPSHSVIEKGQTVTLRCDPISGHDNLYWYRRVMGKEIKFLLHFVKESKQDESGMPNNRFLAERTGGTYSTLKVQPAELEDSGVYFCASSPGRAETQYFGPGTRLLVL.

This clonotype has a single count. The chain uses TRBV12-3 or TRBV12-4 and TRBJ2-2; 11 positions match TRBD2. CDR3 length: 16 residues. V was clipped by 6 bases and J by 3 bases; unmatched bases: 6. The CDR3 nucleotides are TGTGCCAGCAGGCCGGGACTAGCGGAAGACACCGGGGAGCTGTTTTTT. This gives the protein CASRPGLAEDTGELFF.

This rearrangement joins TRBV25-1 to TRBJ1-1; no reliable D call. CDR3 length: 16 amino acids. Germline V gives CDR1 MGHDK, CDR2 SYGVNS. V dropped 0 bases and J dropped 2 bases, with 13 bases sitting between them. This CDR3 reads CASSEYGSVANTEAFF. The DNA for the CDR3 is TGTGCCAGCAGTGAATATGGCAGCGTTGCTAACACTGAAGCTTTCTTT.

The chain links TRBV28 to TRBJ2-7; 7 bases map to TRBD2. Germline lookup yields CDR1 MDHEN and CDR2 SYDVKM. The CDR3 consists of 14 residues. J lost 6 bases, V lost 6 bases, and 11 bases had no gene match. The CDR3 coding sequence is TGTGCCAGCAGGACTGAGGGAGGGAGTCGCGAGCAGTACTTC. Protein sequence: CASRTEGGSREQYF.